These 22 T cell receptor beta chains were all obtained from the same sample, sequenced in a study of cytomegalovirus exposure and HLA in healthy donors. With 60 Vbeta and 13 Jbeta primers, the PCR was carried out. Sequenced by immunoSEQ multiplex PCR; TCRdb stores in-frame clones only, minus some. The sample shows about 93,000 clones, 78% of them seen only once. Specimen: PBMCs. Receptors were obtained from a woman aged 40-49 years in good health and CMV-seronegative.

The J gene is TRBJ2-7, the V gene TRBV27; D is unresolved. V lost 4 bases and J lost 0, with 10 bases in between. The length of the CDR3 is 14 residues. Germline-derived CDR1 and CDR2 are MNHEY and SMNVEV (reference sequence). CDR3: CASSSRVTSYEQYF. In DNA form, the CDR3 reads TGTGCCAGCAGTTCACGGGTTACCTCCTACGAGCAGTACTTC.

The rearrangement uses TRBV4-2 and TRBJ1-5; TRBD1 matches 7 bases. The V gene's germline CDR1 is LGHNA and CDR2 YNFKEQ. The CDR3 covers 19 residues. V shed 1 base and J 1 base; nucleotides not matched to a gene: 13. The CDR3 DNA reads as TGTGCCAGCAGCCAAGGCCAAGGGGTCGGACAGGTCAGCAATCAGCCCCAGCATTTT. Protein sequence: CASSQGQGVGQVSNQPQHF.

CDR3: CASSGYGTGNREQYF. CDR3 coding DNA: TGTGCCAGCAGTGGGTACGGGACAGGCAACAGAGAGCAGTACTTC. The genes are TRBV27 and TRBJ2-7; TRBD1 aligns across 8 bases. Germline V gene sequence: CDR1 MNHEY, CDR2 SMNVEV (reference sequence). Trimming removed 5 bases from V and 7 bases from J; junction bases left unmatched: 13. The CDR3 runs 15 residues.

The chain links TRBV19 to TRBJ2-5; possibly TRBD1 for D (5 bases). The DNA end is a closer match to TRBJ2-7, so the J assignment may be wrong. This CDR3 region has 14 residues. Germline assignment: CDR1 LNHDA and CDR2 SQIVND (reference sequence). Written as DNA, the CDR3 is TGTGCCAGTAGTATAAACAGGCCTGCCGACGAGCAGTACTTC. Translated: CASSINRPADEQYF.

This rearrangement joins TRBV5-1 to TRBJ1-1; the match to TRBD1 covers 7 bases. V was clipped by 2 bases and J by 4 bases; unmatched bases: 5. The CDR3 is 14 amino acids. The germline CDR1 and CDR2 sequences are SGHRS and YFSETQ. CDR3 sequence reads: CASSLQGLITEAFF. CDR3 DNA: TGCGCCAGCAGCTTACAGGGGCTGATCACTGAAGCTTTCTTT. The whole variable domain, filled in from reference TRBV5-1 and TRBJ1-1, reads KAGVTQTPRYLIKTRGQQVTLSCSPISGHRSVSWYQQTPGQGLQFLFEYFSETQRNKGNFPGRFSGRQFSNSRSEMNVSTLELGDSALYLCASSLQGLITEAFFGQGTRLTVV.

This chain links TRBV15 with TRBJ2-2; 12 bases agree with TRBD1. CDR1 and CDR2 (germline): LNHNV, YYDKDF (reference sequence). The junction had 5 bases not matched to a gene; V was cut back by 5 bases and J by 1 base. The CDR3 sequence is 17 residues long. The CDR3: CATSQGQGALNTGELFF. The CDR3 DNA reads TGTGCCACCAGCCAGGGACAGGGGGCTTTGAACACCGGGGAGCTGTTTTTT.

The V call is TRBV7-2, the J call TRBJ2-2, with 8 bases identical to TRBD2. J was trimmed by 0 bases and V by 2 bases; bases with no gene match: 5. Looked up from germline, CDR1 is SGHTA and CDR2 is FQGNSA. CDR3 length: 17 amino acids. The CDR3 bases are TGTGCCAGCAGCTTAAACCCACTAGCGGCGAACACCGGGGAGCTGTTTTTT. Protein product: CASSLNPLAANTGELFF.

A few counts support this clone. The genes are TRBV27 and TRBJ1-1, with D possibly being TRBD1 (6 bases). Germline V gives CDR1 MNHEY, CDR2 SMNVEV (reference sequence). The CDR3 has 15 amino acids. V lost 3 bases and J 8 bases, leaving 19 bases between the germline ends. The CDR3 region has the DNA TGTGCCAGCAGTTTGTCTACAGGGACCATTGAGGAAGCTTTCTTT. As protein: CASSLSTGTIEEAFF.

This rearrangement joins TRBV5-1 to TRBJ2-1; 9 nucleotides line up with TRBD1. Germline CDR1 is SGHRS and CDR2 is YFSETQ. Unmatched junction bases numbered 6, after V lost 0 bases and J lost 8 bases. The CDR3 length is 15 residues. Here the CDR3 reads CASSLGQGGGDEQFF. The CDR3 DNA reads TGCGCCAGCAGCTTGGGACAGGGGGGAGGCGATGAGCAGTTCTTC.

The rearrangement uses TRBV5-1 and TRBJ1-1, with D perhaps TRBD1 (5 bases). V lost 0 bases and J lost 1, with 10 bases in between. Germline V lookup: CDR1 SGHRS, CDR2 YFSETQ. CDR3 size: 15 residues. The CDR3 DNA reads as TGCGCCAGCAGCTTGGCCGCGGGGCCGAACACTGAAGCTTTCTTT. This codes for CASSLAAGPNTEAFF.

The V and J genes are TRBV4-2 and TRBJ2-1; no clear D. The ends were cut back, 0 bases at V and 8 bases at J, with 5 bases in the middle. The CDR3 length is 12 residues. Germline V gives CDR1 LGHNA, CDR2 YNFKEQ. The CDR3 nucleotides are TGTGCCAGCAGCCAAGATGGGCATGAGCAGTTCTTC. Translation: CASSQDGHEQFF.

The chain couples TRBV29-1 to TRBJ2-5; the D is unclear. CDR1 is SQVTM and CDR2 is ANQGSEA in the germline V gene. Trimming shortened V by 0 bases and J by 12 bases, and 11 bases separated the two germline ends. The CDR3 consists of 11 residues. The CDR3 is CSVEDLGRKYF. CDR3 DNA: TGCAGCGTTGAAGATTTGGGCAGAAAGTACTTC.

The J gene is TRBJ2-5, the V gene TRBV6-6; 10 nucleotides align to TRBD2. The V and J ends lost 2 bases and 3 bases, in that order; junction bases with no gene match: 0. The CDR3 spans 14 residues. Germline values: CDR1 MNHNY, CDR2 SVGAGI (reference sequence). The CDR3 DNA is TGTGCCAGCAGTTACGGGACTAGCGAAGAGACCCAGTACTTC. Translating it yields CASSYGTSEETQYF.

CDR3 residues: CASSRDRLPYEQYF. CDR3 DNA sequence: TGCGCCAGCAGCCGGGACAGGTTGCCCTACGAGCAGTACTTC. The rearrangement links TRBV10-2 to TRBJ2-7, with TRBD1 identical over 8 bases. There are 14 residues in the CDR3. Germline CDR1 and CDR2: WSHSY and SAAADI. V shed 6 bases and J 2 bases; nucleotides not matched to a gene: 6.

This clone came up a few times. The same CDR3 is also encoded by other DNA sequences in this sample. The rearrangement links TRBV11-3 to TRBJ2-7, with TRBD2 identical over 7 bases. The CDR3 consists of 14 residues. CDR1 SGHNT and CDR2 YENEEA come from the germline V gene. V shed 1 base and J 0 bases; nucleotides not matched to a gene: 0. The CDR3 DNA reads TGTGCCAGCAGCTTAGGCGGGAGCTCCTACGAGCAGTACTTC. Amino acids: CASSLGGSSYEQYF.

This clone occurred once. The V call is TRBV9, the J call TRBJ1-3; tentatively, D is TRBD1 (6 bases). The V end was cut by 0 bases, the J end by 2 bases, with 9 bases between. This CDR3 spans 15 amino acids. The germline CDR1 and CDR2 sequences are SGDLS and YYNGEE. CDR3 loop: CASSVDGGAGNTIYF. CDR3 nucleotides: TGTGCCAGCAGCGTAGATGGGGGCGCTGGAAACACCATATATTTT.

The chain recombines TRBV29-1 with TRBJ2-3, with a tentative D call TRBD2 (5 bases). V lost 4 bases, J lost 6 bases, and 11 bases lay in between. Germline V gene data show CDR1 as SQVTM and CDR2 as ANQGSEA. The CDR3 runs 12 residues. CDR3 amino acids: CSVAGIADTQYF. The CDR3 DNA sequence: TGCAGCGTTGCAGGAATAGCGGATACGCAGTATTTT.

The chain carries TRBV6-5 and TRBJ1-5, with 7 nucleotides matching TRBD1. The CDR3 contains 16 residues. The ends lost 2 bases at V and 10 bases at J; junction bases unmatched: 14. Germline assignment: CDR1 MNHEY and CDR2 SVGAGI. The CDR3 region is CASSYPPTGEYRPQHF. CDR3 bases: TGTGCCAGCAGTTACCCCCCTACAGGGGAGTATCGACCCCAGCATTTT.

V usage is TRBV25-1 and J usage is TRBJ2-3; tentatively, D is TRBD2 (5 bases). Germline CDR1 reads MGHDK; CDR2 reads SYGVNS. V dropped 1 base and J dropped 5 bases, with 16 bases sitting between them. CDR3 length: 16 residues. CDR3 sequence: CASSEWLLKAGDTQYF. Here the CDR3 DNA reads TGTGCCAGCAGTGAATGGCTTTTAAAGGCGGGAGATACGCAGTATTTT.

The rearrangement uses TRBV11-2 and TRBJ2-5, with a weak D call TRBD1 (5 bases). V gave up 1 base and J gave up 4 bases, with 13 bases separating them. Germline assignment: CDR1 SGHAT and CDR2 FQNNGV. The length of the CDR3 is 15 residues. DNA for the CDR3: TGTGCCAGCAGCTTAGGGGCAGGGTTGACAGAGACCCAGTACTTC. Its protein is CASSLGAGLTETQYF.

This chain connects TRBV27 to TRBJ2-5; TRBD1 aligns across 12 bases. The CDR3 length is 13 residues. J lost 5 bases, V lost 6 bases, and 1 base had no gene match. Germline CDR1 reads MNHEY; CDR2 reads SMNVEV (reference sequence). CDR3 in DNA: TGTGCCAGCAGGGGACAGGGGGCCGAGACCCAGTACTTC. This sequence encodes CASRGQGAETQYF.

The gene calls are TRBV7-8 and TRBJ1-5; D possibly corresponds to TRBD1 (5 bases). Trimming shortened V by 2 bases and J by 7 bases, and 15 bases separated the two germline ends. Germline V gene lookup returns CDR1 SGHVS and CDR2 FQNEAQ. This CDR3 region has 15 residues. CDR3 sequence reads: CASSLILGGVQPQHF. CDR3 in DNA: TGTGCCAGCAGCTTAATCCTCGGGGGAGTACAGCCCCAGCATTTT.